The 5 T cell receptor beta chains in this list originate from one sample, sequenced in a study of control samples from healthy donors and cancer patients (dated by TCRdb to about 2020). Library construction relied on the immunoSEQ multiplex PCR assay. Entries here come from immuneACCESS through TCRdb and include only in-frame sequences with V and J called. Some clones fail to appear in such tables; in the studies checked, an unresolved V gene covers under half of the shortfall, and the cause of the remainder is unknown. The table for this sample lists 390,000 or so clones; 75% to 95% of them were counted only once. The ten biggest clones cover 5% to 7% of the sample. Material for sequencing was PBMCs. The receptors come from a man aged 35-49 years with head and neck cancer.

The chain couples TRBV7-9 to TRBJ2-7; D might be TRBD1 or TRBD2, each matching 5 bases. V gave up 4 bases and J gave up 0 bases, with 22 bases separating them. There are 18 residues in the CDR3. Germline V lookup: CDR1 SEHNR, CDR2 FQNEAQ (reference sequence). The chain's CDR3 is CASSSRARGALSSYEQYF. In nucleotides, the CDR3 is TGTGCCAGCAGCTCCCGGGCCCGGGGCGCATTGAGCTCCTACGAGCAGTACTTC.

The CDR3 protein is CASSQSRVNTEAFF. The DNA for the CDR3 is TGCGCCAGCAGCCAATCACGGGTTAACACTGAAGCTTTCTTT. The chain employs TRBV4-3 and TRBJ1-1; no firm D call. V was pared by 2 bases and J by 2 bases, with 9 bases between. The CDR3 spans 14 residues. CDR1 is LGHNA, CDR2 YSLEER, per germline.

This CDR3 reads CASSSAGMGGEKLFF. The CDR3 coding sequence is TGTGCCAGCAGTTCGGCCGGGATGGGGGGTGAAAAACTGTTTTTT. V usage is TRBV6-5 and J usage is TRBJ1-4; a weak D match, TRBD1 (5 bases). Trimming shortened V by 4 bases and J by 7 bases, and 16 bases separated the two germline ends. Germline lookup yields CDR1 MNHEY and CDR2 SVGAGI. This CDR3 contains 15 residues.

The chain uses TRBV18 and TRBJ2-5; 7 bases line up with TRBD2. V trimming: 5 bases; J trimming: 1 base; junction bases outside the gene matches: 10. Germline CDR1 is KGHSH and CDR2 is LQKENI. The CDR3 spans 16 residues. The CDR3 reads CASSSRDYRSQETQYF. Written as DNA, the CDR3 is TGTGCCAGCTCATCCCGGGACTACAGAAGCCAAGAGACCCAGTACTTC.

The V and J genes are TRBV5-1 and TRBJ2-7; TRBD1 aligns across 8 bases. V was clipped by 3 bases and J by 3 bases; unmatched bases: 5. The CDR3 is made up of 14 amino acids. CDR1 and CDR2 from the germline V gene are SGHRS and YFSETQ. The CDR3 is CASSSGQADYEQYF. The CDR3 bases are TGCGCCAGCAGCTCGGGACAGGCCGACTACGAGCAGTACTTC.